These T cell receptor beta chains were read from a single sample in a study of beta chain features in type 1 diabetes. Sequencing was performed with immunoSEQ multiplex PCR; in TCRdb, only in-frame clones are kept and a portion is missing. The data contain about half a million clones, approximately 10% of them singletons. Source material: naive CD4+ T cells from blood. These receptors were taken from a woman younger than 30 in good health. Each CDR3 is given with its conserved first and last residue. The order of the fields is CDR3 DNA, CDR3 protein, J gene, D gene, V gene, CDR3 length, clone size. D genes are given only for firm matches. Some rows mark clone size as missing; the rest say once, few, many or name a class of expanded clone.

TGTGCCAGCAGCCAAGATCTAGAGATAGGGATGGCCAAAAACATTCAGTACTTC | CASSQDLEIGMAKNIQYF | TRBJ2-4 | NA | TRBV4-2 | 18 | few
TGTGCCAGCTCACCCGCCGGGTCCTACGAGCAGTACTTC | CASSPAGSYEQYF | TRBJ2-7 | NA | TRBV18 | 13 | few
TGTGCCAGCAGCACCGGGACTAGCGCCCACAATGAGCAGTTCTTC | CASSTGTSAHNEQFF | TRBJ2-1 | TRBD2 | TRBV7-9 | 15 | few
TGTGCCAGCAGCCAAGGCTACCTTTGGGTCCAGAACACTGAAGCTTTCTTT | CASSQGYLWVQNTEAFF | TRBJ1-1 | NA | TRBV14 | 17 | NA
TGTGCCAGGCCGCCGGGCCAGAGGTCCTCTGGGGCCAACGTCCTGACTTTC | CARPPGQRSSGANVLTF | TRBJ2-6 | NA | TRBV7-9 | 17 | NA
TGTGCCAGCAGCTCGGGGACAGGGCCGAACACTGAAGCTTTCTTT | CASSSGTGPNTEAFF | TRBJ1-1 | TRBD1 | TRBV7-3 | 15 | few
TGTGCCAGCAGCGTTCTCAGGGCAGAGTACAATGAGCAGTTCTTC | CASSVLRAEYNEQFF | TRBJ2-1 | NA | TRBV9 | 15 | NA
TGTGCCAGCAGCTTCCCCCGGCCCGAAAACATTCAGTACTTC | CASSFPRPENIQYF | TRBJ2-4 | NA | TRBV7-2 | 14 | NA
TGCGCCAGCAGCCGAGAGGCCAACGTCCTGACTTTC | CASSREANVLTF | TRBJ2-6 | NA | TRBV4-3 | 12 | many
TGCGCCAGCAGCCATCCGGGACTAGCCTACAATGAGCAGTTCTTC | CASSHPGLAYNEQFF | TRBJ2-1 | TRBD2 | TRBV4-1 | 15 | few
TGTGCCAGCAGTCTAAACCGGGACGTCTACGAGCAGTACTTC | CASSLNRDVYEQYF | TRBJ2-7 | NA | TRBV27 | 14 | NA
TGTGCCAGCAGCTTCCGGGGAGGCCCAGATACGCAGTATTTT | CASSFRGGPDTQYF | TRBJ2-3 | NA | TRBV7-2 | 14 | few
TGTGCCAGCAGCTTCGATCAAGGACAGGGACAAGAGACCCAGTACTTC | CASSFDQGQGQETQYF | TRBJ2-5 | TRBD1 | TRBV7-9 | 16 | NA
TGTGCCAGCAGCAAAGGGGCCAGGCTCTACGAGCAGTACTTC | CASSKGARLYEQYF | TRBJ2-7 | NA | TRBV21-1 | 14 | NA
TGTGCCAGCGGGTCAGGGGGCACCTACGAGCAGTACTTC | CASGSGGTYEQYF | TRBJ2-7 | TRBD1 | TRBV2 | 13 | NA
TGCGCCAGCAGCCACCCGGACAGGCCGAACACTGAAGCTTTCTTT | CASSHPDRPNTEAFF | TRBJ1-1 | TRBD1 | TRBV4-1 | 15 | few
TGCGCCAGCAGCCAAGATCACGGTCTCCTAGAGACCCAGTACTTC | CASSQDHGLLETQYF | TRBJ2-5 | NA | TRBV4-1 | 15 | NA
TGTGCTAGTGGTACTTCGGACACGAACACTGAAGCTTTCTTT | CASGTSDTNTEAFF | TRBJ1-1 | NA | TRBV12-5 | 14 | NA
TGTGCCAGCAACCGGGGTGTTGCTGGCACAGATACGCAGTATTTT | CASNRGVAGTDTQYF | TRBJ2-3 | NA | TRBV27 | 15 | NA
TGCAGTGCAACTCCCGGGACAGTATGGTATTTT | CSATPGTVWYF | TRBJ2-3 | TRBD1 | TRBV20-1 | 11 | NA